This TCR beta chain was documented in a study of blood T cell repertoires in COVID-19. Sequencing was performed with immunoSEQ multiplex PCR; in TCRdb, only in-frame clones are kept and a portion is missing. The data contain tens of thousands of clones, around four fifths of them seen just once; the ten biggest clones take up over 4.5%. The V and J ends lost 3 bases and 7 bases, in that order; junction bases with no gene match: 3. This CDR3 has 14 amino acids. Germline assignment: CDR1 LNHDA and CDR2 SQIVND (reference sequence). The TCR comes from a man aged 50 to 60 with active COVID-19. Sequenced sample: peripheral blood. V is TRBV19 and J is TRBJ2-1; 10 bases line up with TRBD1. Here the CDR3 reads CASSIGQGGNEQFF. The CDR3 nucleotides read TGTGCCAGTAGTATTGGACAGGGGGGAAATGAGCAGTTCTTC.